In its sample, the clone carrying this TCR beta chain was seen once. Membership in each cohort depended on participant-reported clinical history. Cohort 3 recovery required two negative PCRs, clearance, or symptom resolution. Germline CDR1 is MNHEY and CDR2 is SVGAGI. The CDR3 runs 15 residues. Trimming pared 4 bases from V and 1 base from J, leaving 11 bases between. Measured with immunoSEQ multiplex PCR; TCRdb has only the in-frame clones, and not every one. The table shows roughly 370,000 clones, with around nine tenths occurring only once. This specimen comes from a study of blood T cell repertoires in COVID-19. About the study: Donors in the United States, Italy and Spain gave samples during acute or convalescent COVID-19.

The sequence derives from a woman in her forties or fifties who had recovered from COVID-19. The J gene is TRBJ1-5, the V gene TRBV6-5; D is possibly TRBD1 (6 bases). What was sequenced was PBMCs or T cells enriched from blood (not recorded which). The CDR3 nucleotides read TGTGCCAGCAGTTTACCGGGACACAGCAATCAGCCCCAGCATTTT. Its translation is CASSLPGHSNQPQHF.